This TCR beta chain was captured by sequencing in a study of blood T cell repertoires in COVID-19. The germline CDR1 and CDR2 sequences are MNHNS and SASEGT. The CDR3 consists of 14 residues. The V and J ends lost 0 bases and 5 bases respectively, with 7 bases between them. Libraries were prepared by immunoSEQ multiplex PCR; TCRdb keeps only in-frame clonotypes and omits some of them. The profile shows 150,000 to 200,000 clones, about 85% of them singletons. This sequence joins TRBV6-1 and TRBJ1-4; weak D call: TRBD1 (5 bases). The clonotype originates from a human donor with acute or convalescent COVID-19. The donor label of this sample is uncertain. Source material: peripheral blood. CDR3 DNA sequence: TGTGCCAGCAGTGAAGCCACAGGAAATGAAAAACTGTTTTTT. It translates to CASSEATGNEKLFF.